This record covers a single TCR beta chain. The target antigen is unknown. This entry is derived from a study of T-cell memory formation after mild COVID-19. For the study at large: The TCR clusters were mostly specific to one donor. Whole-study findings and limits: The finding that pre-infection memory included some responding clones suggested that cross-reactive memory joined. Among CD4+ contracting clones, most were CM and EM, and CD8+ ones EMRA.

In germline, CDR1 is SGHDT, CDR2 YYEEEE. Trimming left V 2 bases short and J 1 base short, with 10 bases between. The CDR3 is 15 amino acids. TCRdb analysed the 5' RACE reads with MiXCR anew, one entry per CDR3 protein. The repertoire holds 250,000 to 300,000 distinct CDR3 sequences, with approximately 15% as singletons. This chain joins TRBV5-6 and TRBJ2-1; a possible D gene is TRBD1 (5 bases). The sequenced sample consisted of PBMCs or a T cell subset sorted from them (not recorded which). This TCR was sampled from a man younger than 35 who had mild COVID-19 (a few samples of this study predate the infection). Cell type and time point are not known. The CDR3 region is CASSFGRASYNEQFF. DNA of the CDR3: TGTGCCAGCAGCTTCGGCAGGGCATCCTACAATGAGCAGTTCTTC.